A single sample gave rise to the 13 T cell receptor beta chains below, sequenced in a study of cytomegalovirus exposure and HLA in healthy donors. PCR involved 60 Vbeta and 13 Jbeta primers. TCRdb's copy holds only in-frame clones and misses some; the assay was immunoSEQ multiplex PCR. This sample has 100,000 to 150,000 clones, with 81% found just once. The sample consisted of PBMCs. These receptors came from a man younger than 35 in good health and CMV-seropositive.

The rearrangement joins TRBV2 to TRBJ1-5, with D possibly TRBD1 on 5 matching bases. Germline V gene data show CDR1 as SNHLY and CDR2 as FYNNEI. Trimming took 8 bases from V and 3 from J, leaving 11 bases between them. The CDR3 extends over 13 amino acids. The CDR3 coding sequence is TGTGCCAGCGCAGGGAGGGTCAATCAGCCCCAGCATTTT. Residues: CASAGRVNQPQHF.

The chain has TRBV7-2 and TRBJ1-5; unclear D gene. This CDR3 comprises 14 residues. CDR1 and CDR2 from the germline V gene are SGHTA and FQGNSA. V was shortened by 4 bases and J by 0 bases, with 7 bases between the two germline ends. The CDR3 region is CASSSLDSNQPQHF. CDR3 DNA sequence: TGTGCCAGCAGCTCCTTAGATAGCAATCAGCCCCAGCATTTT.

This clone was detected only once. The chain uses TRBV7-9 and TRBJ2-7; D perhaps matches TRBD1 (5 bases). V shed 2 bases and J shed 0 bases, with 20 bases lying between them. Germline V CDR1 and CDR2: SEHNR, FQNEAQ (reference sequence). The CDR3 totals 18 residues. This CDR3 is CASSLTPWGRKSSYEQYF. The CDR3 nucleotides are TGTGCCAGCAGCTTAACCCCGTGGGGCAGAAAGAGCTCCTACGAGCAGTACTTC.

This chain uses TRBV6-5 with TRBJ1-1, with a weak D call TRBD1 (5 bases). This CDR3 has 13 residues. Germline V gene lookup returns CDR1 MNHEY and CDR2 SVGAGI. Trimming stripped 0 bases from V and 11 bases from J, with 13 bases between. CDR3 nucleotides: TGTGCCAGCAGTTACTCGCCGGGGGTGGGGGCTTTCTTT. This gives the protein CASSYSPGVGAFF.

A word on this clone: This CDR3 is also generated by other DNA sequences in the sample. The chain uses TRBV6-4 and TRBJ2-1; 7 bases align to TRBD1. The CDR3 is 14 amino acids. V gave up 6 bases and J gave up 5 bases; unmatched junction bases: 7. Germline V gives CDR1 MRHNA, CDR2 SNTAGT. The CDR3 bases are TGTGCCAGCAGGAGAGGGCAGGGGGACAATGAGCAGTTCTTC. This sequence encodes CASRRGQGDNEQFF.

The chain employs TRBV10-1 and TRBJ2-7, with TRBD2 matching over 10 bases. The CDR3 spans 19 residues. The trim removed 6 bases at V and 9 bases at J, leaving 26 bases unmatched. Looked up from germline, CDR1 is WNHNN and CDR2 is SYGVQD (reference sequence). CDR3 in DNA: TGCGCCAGCAGCGAGACTACGGTGATAGCGGGAGGCCTCAACGCCGGGCAGTACTTC. Protein sequence: CASSETTVIAGGLNAGQYF.

The rearrangement links TRBV7-2 to TRBJ2-7; D is perhaps TRBD2 (5 bases). Trimming cost V 10 bases and J 5 bases, with 24 bases left between them. The V gene's germline CDR1 is SGHTA and CDR2 FQGNSA. The CDR3 loop spans 15 amino acids. CDR3 sequence reads: CATSFRGRIEDEQYF. The CDR3 DNA sequence: TGTGCCACTTCGTTTCGGGGTAGAATAGAAGACGAGCAGTACTTC.

The rearrangement joins TRBV5-5 to TRBJ1-3; TRBD1 aligns across 7 bases. J was trimmed by 3 bases and V by 2 bases; bases with no gene match: 8. Germline CDR1 is SGHKS and CDR2 is YYEKEE (reference sequence). This CDR3 is 16 amino acids long. The CDR3 region is CASSFVDRVLGNTIYF. CDR3 coding DNA: TGTGCCAGCAGCTTCGTTGACAGGGTTCTTGGAAACACCATATATTTT.

This CDR3 reads CASSPSPGQGRTRGYGYTF. CDR3 in DNA: TGTGCCAGTAGTCCCAGCCCGGGACAGGGGCGTACAAGGGGGTATGGCTACACCTTC. This chain links TRBV19 with TRBJ1-2; 10 bases are shared with TRBD1. The germline CDR1 and CDR2 sequences are LNHDA and SQIVND (reference sequence). The CDR3 loop spans 19 amino acids. Germline trimming cut 5 bases from V and 5 bases from J; bases unmatched to any gene: 20.

This clone was seen only a few times. V is TRBV11-2 and J is TRBJ1-3; 9 positions agree with TRBD1. In germline, CDR1 is SGHAT, CDR2 FQNNGV. Trimming cost V 5 bases and J 3 bases; bases outside gene matches: 8. CDR3 length equals 16 residues. CDR3 in DNA: TGTGCCAGCAGCCACCAACAGGGGGCGCTTGGAAACACCATATATTTT. It encodes CASSHQQGALGNTIYF.

J is TRBJ2-1 and V is TRBV9; no reliable D call. CDR1 and CDR2 from the germline V gene are SGDLS and YYNGEE. This CDR3 is built from 15 residues. V was trimmed by 0 bases and J by 0 bases, leaving 7 bases between them. DNA for the CDR3: TGTGCCAGCAGCGTAGAGACAAGCTCCTACAATGAGCAGTTCTTC. Its protein product is CASSVETSSYNEQFF. Full variable domain (rest looked up from reference TRBV9 and TRBJ2-1): DSGVTQTPKHLITATGQRVTLRCSPRSGDLSVYWYQQSLDQGLQFLIQYYNGEERAKGNILERFSAQQFPDLHSELNLSSLELGDSALYFCASSVETSSYNEQFFGPGTRLTVL.

V usage is TRBV6-5 and J usage is TRBJ2-7; D might be TRBD1 (5 bases). This CDR3 has 15 residues. Germline lookup yields CDR1 MNHEY and CDR2 SVGAGI. V was trimmed by 7 bases and J by 2 bases, leaving 18 bases between them. The CDR3 region is CASNSFRGATYEQYF. The CDR3 DNA follows: TGTGCCAGCAATTCTTTTAGGGGTGCTACCTACGAGCAGTACTTC.

The chain employs TRBV18 and TRBJ1-2; 10 nucleotides line up with TRBD1. This CDR3 comprises 14 residues. Germline values: CDR1 KGHSH, CDR2 LQKENI. The trim removed 6 bases at V and 8 bases at J, leaving 9 bases unmatched. CDR3 nucleotide sequence: TGTGCCAGCTCTCAACCGGGACAGGGGCGAGGCTACACCTTC. Translating gives CASSQPGQGRGYTF.